The entry below describes one T cell receptor beta chain. Its antigen remains unidentified. The sample originates from a study of CD8 T cells in ankylosing spondylitis. Whole-study results and caveats: Disease-linked clones were CD8+ and relatively rare in peripheral blood. Prior work had noted some motif variants in reactive arthritis blood and synovial fluid. Significant enrichment of disease-linked clones was reported in matched ankylosing spondylitis synovial fluid.

Scientists made TCR beta libraries using quantitative 5'-RACE with molecular barcodes. TCRdb processed the 5' RACE reads anew with MiXCR; each CDR3 protein has one entry. Counted here are 230,000 or so distinct CDR3 sequences, 18% occurring once; the ten biggest clones make up around 30%. The sequence was collected from a male donor with ankylosing spondylitis or in good health (not recorded which). Input material: blood, either unsorted or a sorted T cell fraction (not recorded which).

The CDR3 region is CASSQEVVRGGDEQFF. In DNA, the CDR3 is TGCGCCAGCAGCCAAGAGGTGGTTAGAGGGGGCGATGAGCAGTTCTTC. The rearrangement links TRBV4-1 to TRBJ2-1; TRBD1 matches 7 bases. With V trimmed by 0 bases and J by 8 bases, 10 bases remained unmatched. From germline, CDR1 is MGHRA and CDR2 YSYEKL. This CDR3 is 16 amino acids long.